This TCR delta chain originates from a study of gamma-delta chains in newborns, infants, children. TCRdb redid the clone calls on the reads with CATT. The sample has 3,900 or so delta-chain clones; approximately 15% are singletons. What was sequenced was blood. The receptors stem from a child who was a newborn, infant or young child, either healthy, febrile or measles-vaccinated (not recorded which).

Concerning this clone itself: Just one base apart from a much larger clone, this may be a read error. The same CDR3 also results from other DNA sequences found in this sample. The chain uses TRDV1 and TRDJ1, with 10 bases matching TRDD3. The CDR3 totals 19 residues. CDR1 is TSWWSYY and CDR2 is QGS in the germline V gene. CDR3 DNA: TGTGCCCTTGGGGACCCAACGCTGGGGGATAAGGGGGGCACCGATAAACTCATCTTT. Translation: CALGDPTLGDKGGTDKLIF.